The clone carrying this T cell receptor beta chain was counted a few times. What it recognizes is unknown. The CDR3 has 15 amino acids. The V gene's germline CDR1 is MNHEY and CDR2 SMNVEV (reference sequence). Trimming shortened V by 6 bases and J by 4 bases, and 16 bases separated the two germline ends. The sample comes from a study of T-cell reconstitution after alpha-beta-depleted transplantation in children. General study results and limits: Surviving recipient cells, namely T cells and thymic progenitors, were the source of high day-60 TCRbeta diversity in some patients. At the one-year point after transplant, T-cell counts and TCRbeta diversity were found to come mostly from T cells that had been newly produced.

The authors prepared the TCRbeta library with unique molecular identifiers. MiXCR was run by TCRdb on the PCR reads, yielding one entry per CDR3 protein. The top ten clones hold 2% to 2.5% of a sample with 480,000 or so distinct CDR3 sequences, over 9.5% of them seen once. This chain links TRBV27 with TRBJ2-1, with D possibly called TRBD1 or TRBD2 (6 bases each). The TCR comes from a child aged 2 to 9 with inherited bone marrow failure, due to receive a stem cell transplant. The sequencing here drew on PBMCs, taken before TCRalphabeta/CD19-depleted stem cell transplant. As DNA, the CDR3 is TGTGCCAGCAGCTTCTTAACAGGGACTTACAATGAGCAGTTCTTC. Protein product: CASSFLTGTYNEQFF.